This T cell receptor beta chain comes out of a study of PD-1 blockade in classical Hodgkin lymphoma. Study-wide findings and caveats: Lower baseline TCR diversity marked trial partial responders and progressors.

Stated time point: cycle 4 day 1 (C4D1), after 6 weeks of nivolumab. Autologous stem cell transplantation was followed by relapse in every patient, and brentuximab vedotin exposure varied. CDR1 is MNHNS, CDR2 SASEGT, per germline. The CDR3 length is 13 residues. Trimming pared 3 bases from V and 5 bases from J, leaving 10 bases between. Using immunoSEQ multiplex PCR, the repertoire was profiled, and TCRdb retains in-frame clones only, with some absent. The sample shows 30,000 to 50,000 clones, around 80% of them seen only once. Comment on this clone: Antigen unknown.

This receptor was taken from a human donor with classical Hodgkin lymphoma. The chain has TRBV6-1 and TRBJ2-5; maybe TRBD1 (6 bases). Sequencing used peripheral blood mononuclear cells (PBMCs), obtained before the fourth cycle of nivolumab. Here the CDR3 reads CASSEWGRETQYF. The CDR3 DNA follows: TGTGCCAGCAGTGAGTGGGGGCGGGAGACCCAGTACTTC.